This T cell receptor (beta chain) appears in the sequencing data of a study of blood T cell repertoires in COVID-19. Here immunoSEQ multiplex PCR was the method, and the copy in TCRdb shows in-frame clones only, minus some. The sample has 410,000 or so clones; around 91% are singletons. Germline V CDR1 and CDR2: LNHDA, SQIVND (reference sequence). There are 13 residues in the CDR3. Between the trimmed V and J ends, which lost 7 bases and 3 bases, there was a span of 12 bases. Sequenced input: peripheral blood. This clonotype originated in a woman in her thirties or forties with COVID-19, enrolled during active disease. The chain uses TRBV19 and TRBJ2-5, with D tentatively TRBD1 (5 bases). The DNA for the CDR3 is TGTGCCAGTAAGGTAGGGGCAGAAGAGACCCAGTACTTC. This codes for CASKVGAEETQYF.